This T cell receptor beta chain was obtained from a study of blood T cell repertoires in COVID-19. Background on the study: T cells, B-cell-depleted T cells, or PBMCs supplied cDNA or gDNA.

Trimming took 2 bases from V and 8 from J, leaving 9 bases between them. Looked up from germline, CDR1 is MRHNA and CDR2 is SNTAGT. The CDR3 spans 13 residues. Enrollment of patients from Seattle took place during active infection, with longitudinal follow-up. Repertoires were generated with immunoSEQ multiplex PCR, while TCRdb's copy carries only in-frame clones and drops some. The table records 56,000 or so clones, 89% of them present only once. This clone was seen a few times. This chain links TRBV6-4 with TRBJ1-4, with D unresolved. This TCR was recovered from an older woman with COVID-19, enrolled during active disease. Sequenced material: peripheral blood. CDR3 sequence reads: CASSDREGEKLFF. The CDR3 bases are TGTGCCAGCAGTGACAGGGAGGGCGAAAAACTGTTTTTT.